The 14 T cell receptor beta chains reported below all come from one sample, sequenced in a study of response to subunit inactivated influenza vaccine. In TCRdb, the RT-PCR reads were re-called with MiXCR into one record per CDR3 protein. The data show 500,000 to 550,000 distinct CDR3 sequences, with around 7.7% seen just once and over 10% held by the top ten. Sequencing was performed on PBMCs from blood, taken around 25 months after vaccination. These receptor sequences come from a man between 50 and 69 years old who received an inactivated influenza vaccine.

This clonotype was observed a handful of times. The genes are TRBV29-1 and TRBJ2-1; D not resolved. There are 12 residues in the CDR3. Trimming shortened V by 4 bases and J by 9 bases, and 13 bases separated the two germline ends. Per germline, CDR1 SQVTM and CDR2 ANQGSEA. CDR3 nucleotides: TGCAGCGTTGTGAAATCCTCCGGTGAGCAGTTCTTC. It specifies CSVVKSSGEQFF.

This clonotype has a handful of counts. The V call is TRBV7-2, the J call TRBJ2-2; maybe TRBD1 (5 bases). Germline V gene data show CDR1 as SGHTA and CDR2 as FQGNSA. V lost 2 bases and J 4 bases, leaving 8 bases between the germline ends. This CDR3 is 14 amino acids long. CDR3 sequence: CASSLSRATGELFF. CDR3 DNA sequence: TGTGCCAGCAGCTTAAGCAGGGCCACCGGGGAGCTGTTTTTT.

This clonotype has ten or more counts. The V call is TRBV7-8, the J call TRBJ1-1; D is unclear. Germline CDR1 reads SGHVS; CDR2 reads FQNEAQ. Trimming removed 1 base at V and 0 bases at J, with 9 bases between. The CDR3 contains 15 residues. The CDR3 region is CASSLVPGLNTEAFF. The CDR3 nucleotides read TGTGCCAGCAGCTTAGTCCCCGGGTTGAACACTGAAGCTTTCTTT.

This clonotype turned up a few times. The chain is built from TRBV7-9 and TRBJ2-1; perhaps TRBD2 as D (5 bases). The CDR3 extends over 15 amino acids. Germline CDR1 is SEHNR and CDR2 is FQNEAQ (reference sequence). V shed 4 bases and J shed 7 bases, with 17 bases lying between them. CDR3 residues: CASSSETRGRNEQFF. In DNA, the CDR3 is TGTGCCAGCAGCTCCGAGACTCGGGGTCGGAATGAGCAGTTCTTC.

In this sample, this clonotype turned up a few times. This chain connects TRBV5-1 to TRBJ2-5; D remains unclear. This CDR3 is 12 amino acids long. The germline gives CDR1 SGHRS, CDR2 YFSETQ. The V and J ends lost 4 bases and 5 bases respectively, with 9 bases between them. In DNA form, the CDR3 reads TGCGCCAGCAGCGTCCTTAGTGAGACCCAGTACTTC. Amino acid sequence: CASSVLSETQYF.

The chain carries TRBV12-3 or TRBV12-4 and TRBJ2-7; 10 bases are a match to TRBD2. V was pared by 8 bases and J by 2 bases, with 12 bases of the junction left unmatched. This CDR3 has 16 residues. CDR3 sequence (DNA): TGTGCCAGCTCCTCGTCGACTAGCGGGTTTCCCTACGAGCAGTACTTC. Protein sequence: CASSSSTSGFPYEQYF.

The table lists this clonotype with many counts. V gene TRBV4-2 combines with J gene TRBJ1-4, with TRBD1 matching over 9 bases. The trim removed 0 bases at V and 8 bases at J, leaving 10 bases unmatched. Germline CDR1 is LGHNA and CDR2 is YNFKEQ. The CDR3 spans 17 residues. CDR3 DNA: TGTGCCAGCAGCCAAGATCGGGCGGGACAGGGATACGAAAAACTGTTTTTT. Translating gives CASSQDRAGQGYEKLFF.

The rearrangement links TRBV7-2 to TRBJ2-1; D remains unclear. The V end was cut by 0 bases, the J end by 6 bases, with 9 bases between. The CDR3 runs 14 residues. Germline assignment: CDR1 SGHTA and CDR2 FQGNSA. The CDR3 reads CASSLALQPNEQFF. The CDR3 DNA is TGTGCCAGCAGCTTAGCGCTACAGCCCAATGAGCAGTTCTTC.

The sample holds many counts of this clonotype. The chain links TRBV29-1 to TRBJ1-2; D call uncertain. The V and J ends lost 7 bases and 6 bases respectively, with 9 bases between them. Germline CDR1 reads SQVTM; CDR2 reads ANQGSEA. The CDR3 spans 10 residues. The CDR3 protein is CSAGGDGYTF. The DNA for the CDR3 is TGCAGCGCCGGCGGGGATGGCTACACCTTC. Variable domain in full (rest from reference TRBV29-1 and TRBJ1-2): SAVISQKPSRDICQRGTSLTIQCQVDSQVTMMFWYRQQPGQSLTLIATANQGSEATYESGFVIDKFPISRPNLTFSTLTVSNMSPEDSSIYLCSAGGDGYTFGSGTRLTVV.

This clonotype was picked up many times. DNA of the CDR3: TGTGCCAGCAGCCAAGATACCGCGGGGACCACAGATACGCAGTATTTT. Its protein product is CASSQDTAGTTDTQYF. This chain links TRBV4-2 with TRBJ2-3; tentative D call: TRBD2 (6 bases). This CDR3 is built from 16 residues. V lost 0 bases and J 2 bases, leaving 12 bases between the germline ends. The germline gives CDR1 LGHNA, CDR2 YNFKEQ.

This clonotype has a count of ten or more. The DNA of the CDR3 is TGTGCCAGCAATACACCCCGGGACAAAGGAAACACCATATATTTT. This codes for CASNTPRDKGNTIYF. This chain connects TRBV6-1 to TRBJ1-3; TRBD1 might be the D (6 bases). V dropped 7 bases and J dropped 4 bases, with 17 bases sitting between them. The CDR3 sequence is 15 residues long. Germline CDR1 MNHNS, CDR2 SASEGT.

In this sample, this clonotype turned up many times. The V and J genes are TRBV15 and TRBJ1-3; D is possibly TRBD1 (5 bases). Deletions cut 1 base from V and 0 bases from J, with 13 bases between. In germline, CDR1 is LNHNV, CDR2 YYDKDF (reference sequence). The CDR3 loop spans 17 amino acids. The CDR3 protein is CATSRGDLTPSGNTIYF. CDR3 in DNA: TGTGCCACCAGCAGAGGGGACCTAACCCCCTCTGGAAACACCATATATTTT.

The V call is TRBV12-3 or TRBV12-4, the J call TRBJ2-1; D is unclear. The CDR3 has 14 residues. With 4 bases removed from V and 2 bases from J, the gap between germline ends came to 9 bases. CDR3 sequence: CASSSMRTYNEQFF. The CDR3 DNA sequence: TGTGCCAGCAGTTCGATGAGGACCTACAATGAGCAGTTCTTC.

This clonotype was counted between two and nine times. The chain couples TRBV12-3 or TRBV12-4 to TRBJ1-1; tentatively, D is TRBD1 (5 bases). Trimming left V 7 bases short and J 0 bases short, with 15 bases between. This CDR3 is 15 amino acids long. This CDR3 is CASITRPGLNTEAFF. CDR3 nucleotides: TGTGCCAGCATCACCCGCCCAGGGTTGAACACTGAAGCTTTCTTT.